The 28 T cell receptor beta chains listed next were all sequenced from one sample in a study of blood T cell repertoires in COVID-19 (TCRdb year 2020). Libraries were made using the immunoSEQ multiplex PCR assay. TCRdb limited this immuneACCESS table to in-frame rearrangements with V and J called. A share of clones is missing; checked studies link under half to unresolved V genes, and the rest is unexplained. The sample table holds some 160,000 clones, of which roughly 90% were seen once. The leading ten clones occupy approximately 3% of the sample. Source material: peripheral blood. These receptors all come from a man aged 55 to 69 with acute or convalescent COVID-19.

V gene TRBV6-5 combines with J gene TRBJ2-7, with a possible D match to TRBD2 (5 bases). The V gene's germline CDR1 is MNHEY and CDR2 SVGAGI. The CDR3 totals 14 residues. With 0 bases removed from V and 5 bases from J, the gap between germline ends came to 11 bases. As DNA, the CDR3 is TGTGCCAGCAGTTACTCCCGGGGTGGCAACGAGCAGTACTTC. Residues: CASSYSRGGNEQYF.

The V call is TRBV24-1, the J call TRBJ1-1; 7 bases fit TRBD1. The length of the CDR3 is 17 residues. The germline V gene has CDR1 KGHDR and CDR2 SFDVKD. The trim removed 5 bases at V and 4 bases at J, leaving 15 bases unmatched. The CDR3 DNA follows: TGTGCCACCAGTGCCCAAAAGCACAGGGGTCGAGGCACTGAAGCTTTCTTT. Its protein product is CATSAQKHRGRGTEAFF.

The table lists this clone with a count of one. V and J are TRBV6-5 and TRBJ1-2, with 8 positions matching TRBD1. The CDR3 spans 14 residues. Germline CDR1 is MNHEY and CDR2 is SVGAGI. V dropped 6 bases and J dropped 4; count of bases not matched to a gene: 7. The chain's CDR3 is CASRTPTGVYGYTF. In DNA form, the CDR3 reads TGTGCCAGCAGGACGCCGACAGGGGTCTATGGCTACACCTTC.

The chain couples TRBV5-1 to TRBJ1-4, with 7 bases identical to TRBD1. CDR1 and CDR2 (germline): SGHRS, YFSETQ. Unmatched junction bases numbered 6, after V lost 5 bases and J lost 8 bases. There are 13 residues in the CDR3. CDR3: CASSHPGGEKLFF. In DNA form, the CDR3 reads TGCGCCAGCAGTCACCCAGGGGGGGAAAAACTGTTTTTT.

In this sample, this clone turned up once. The chain joins TRBV5-1 to TRBJ2-7; maybe TRBD2 (6 bases). The CDR3 has 12 residues. Germline V gene lookup returns CDR1 SGHRS and CDR2 YFSETQ. Trimming cost V 6 bases and J 7 bases, with 14 bases left between them. The CDR3 region has the DNA TGCGCCAGCAACGGGGGTCTAAGAGAGCAGTACTTC. It yields the protein CASNGGLREQYF. Drawing the rest from reference TRBV5-1 and TRBJ2-7, the complete variable domain is KAGVTQTPRYLIKTRGQQVTLSCSPISGHRSVSWYQQTPGQGLQFLFEYFSETQRNKGNFPGRFSGRQFSNSRSEMNVSTLELGDSALYLCASNGGLREQYFGPGTRLTVT.

V gene TRBV19 combines with J gene TRBJ1-1; 7 nucleotides agree with TRBD1. The germline CDR1 and CDR2 sequences are LNHDA and SQIVND (reference sequence). V lost 6 bases, J lost 6 bases, and 16 bases stayed unmatched. This CDR3 spans 16 amino acids. CDR3 bases: TGTGCCAGTAGGTCTCAAGCGGGTTGGGACAGAGCTGAAGCTTTCTTT. Translated, it gives CASRSQAGWDRAEAFF.

This clone was picked up one time. The chain couples TRBV5-4 to TRBJ2-6; 7 bases are shared with TRBD1. Germline V gives CDR1 SGHNT, CDR2 YYREEE (reference sequence). The CDR3 is made up of 17 amino acids. The J segment lost 2 bases and the V segment lost 4 bases, leaving 9 bases of the junction unmatched. As DNA, the CDR3 is TGTGCCAGCAGCCGAAATAACAGGGGAGCTGGGGCCAACGTCCTGACTTTC. Residues: CASSRNNRGAGANVLTF.

J is TRBJ1-2 and V is TRBV19, with a tentative D call TRBD1 (6 bases). The germline V gene has CDR1 LNHDA and CDR2 SQIVND (reference sequence). Trimming pared 10 bases from V and 2 bases from J, leaving 11 bases between. This CDR3 contains 12 residues. In nucleotides, the CDR3 is TGTGCCACCAGGACAGCAAACTATGGCTACACCTTC. Translated: CATRTANYGYTF.

This chain uses TRBV5-1 with TRBJ1-2, with 8 positions matching TRBD1. Germline CDR1 SGHRS, CDR2 YFSETQ. The length of the CDR3 is 14 residues. Trimming at V came to 6 bases and at J to 4 bases, leaving 8 bases not matched to a gene. CDR3 residues: CASTLQQGGYGYTF. The CDR3 coding sequence is TGCGCCAGCACCTTACAACAGGGGGGCTATGGCTACACCTTC.

On this clone: Other nucleotide sequences from this sample produce the same CDR3. The V call is TRBV29-1, the J call TRBJ2-7; TRBD1 matches at 7 bases. Losses at the gene ends were 7 bases for V and 2 bases for J; bases not matched to a gene: 17. CDR3 length: 16 amino acids. Germline CDR1 reads SQVTM; CDR2 reads ANQGSEA. CDR3 sequence reads: CSARGAGGQRAYEQYF. The DNA of the CDR3 is TGCAGCGCCAGAGGGGCAGGGGGACAGAGAGCCTACGAGCAGTACTTC.

About this clone itself: Other DNA sequences within the sample encode an identical CDR3. The chain is built from TRBV5-1 and TRBJ1-2, with 7 bases identical to TRBD1. This CDR3 spans 14 amino acids. The germline V gene encodes CDR1 SGHRS and CDR2 YFSETQ. The trim removed 0 bases at V and 2 bases at J, leaving 1 base unmatched. Here the CDR3 DNA reads TGCGCCAGCAGCTTGGGGGACAGAAACTATGGCTACACCTTC. It translates to CASSLGDRNYGYTF.

The sample holds one count of this clone. This sequence joins TRBV3-1 (or the pseudogene TRBV3-2) and TRBJ1-1; TRBD1 might be the D (5 bases). The ends were cut back, 4 bases at V and 8 bases at J, with 14 bases in the middle. CDR3 length: 13 residues. Germline lookup yields CDR1 LGHDT and CDR2 YNNKEL (reference sequence). The CDR3 loop reads CASSPVDSLEAFF. As DNA, the CDR3 is TGTGCCAGCAGCCCAGTCGACAGCCTAGAAGCTTTCTTT.

Turning to this clone: The same CDR3 also results from other DNA sequences found in this sample. The rearrangement links TRBV2 to TRBJ1-6; 7 bases fit TRBD1. V shed 4 bases, J shed 7 bases, and the junction held 1 base outside the gene matches. The CDR3 is 13 residues long. Germline values: CDR1 SNHLY, CDR2 FYNNEI. CDR3 protein: CASSGQGNSPLHF. The CDR3 DNA reads TGTGCCAGCAGTGGACAGGGAAATTCACCCCTCCACTTT.

This chain joins TRBV2 and TRBJ2-4; 8 bases fit TRBD1. This CDR3 spans 15 amino acids. V shed 7 bases, J shed 1 base, and the junction held 6 bases outside the gene matches. Germline loops: CDR1 SNHLY, CDR2 FYNNEI. CDR3 nucleotides: TGTGCCAGCACCGGACAGGGCTATGCCAAAAACATTCAGTACTTC. Its protein is CASTGQGYAKNIQYF.

V usage is TRBV19 and J usage is TRBJ1-2, with unresolved D. The CDR3 totals 15 residues. The V end lost 5 bases, the J end lost 4 bases, and 17 bases lay between the germline ends. Germline lookup yields CDR1 LNHDA and CDR2 SQIVND (reference sequence). CDR3 nucleotide sequence: TGTGCCAGTAGTTCAGGATTTGACATAACCTATGGCTACACCTTC. Its translation: CASSSGFDITYGYTF. Combining the CDR3 with reference TRBV19 and TRBJ1-2 gives the whole variable domain DGGITQSPKYLFRKEGQNVTLSCEQNLNHDAMYWYRQDPGQGLRLIYYSQIVNDFQKGDIAEGYSVSREKKESFPLTVTSAQKNPTAFYLCASSSGFDITYGYTFGSGTRLTVV.

The chain joins TRBV27 to TRBJ1-3; D uncertain. V was cut by 7 bases and J by 0 bases, with 13 bases left in between. The germline V gene has CDR1 MNHEY and CDR2 SMNVEV (reference sequence). CDR3 length equals 15 residues. The CDR3 region is CASTPTASSGNTIYF. CDR3 DNA: TGTGCCAGCACCCCGACGGCTAGCTCTGGAAACACCATATATTTT.

CDR3 bases: TGTGCCAGTAGTCGCCTTCAGGGGACGGGGGAAAAACTGTTTTTT. Its protein is CASSRLQGTGEKLFF. The rearrangement uses TRBV19 and TRBJ1-4; D is perhaps TRBD1 (6 bases). V lost 5 bases to trimming and J lost 8 bases, with 18 bases between them. Germline CDR1 LNHDA, CDR2 SQIVND (reference sequence). The CDR3 spans 15 residues.

The chain joins TRBV5-1 to TRBJ2-7; the match to TRBD2 covers 7 bases. Germline trimming cut 2 bases from V and 6 bases from J; bases unmatched to any gene: 14. The CDR3 totals 16 residues. Germline V CDR1 and CDR2: SGHRS, YFSETQ. The chain's CDR3 is CASSLPIPVGEGEQYF. The CDR3 DNA reads as TGCGCCAGCAGCTTACCCATTCCCGTCGGGGAGGGCGAGCAGTACTTC.

V and J are TRBV5-5 and TRBJ1-5; 7 bases are shared with TRBD1. Matching the DNA end better, TRBJ2-3 makes the J call doubtful. The CDR3 consists of 13 residues. Germline values: CDR1 SGHKS, CDR2 YYEKEE (reference sequence). The CDR3 bases are TGTGCCAGCAGCCTCGAATCCGGGACAGTCCAGTATTTT. Amino acid sequence: CASSLESGTVQYF.

The V call is TRBV3-1 (or the pseudogene TRBV3-2), the J call TRBJ1-2; no clear D gene. This CDR3 comprises 14 residues. Deletions cut 8 bases from V and 8 bases from J, with 21 bases between. Germline CDR1 reads LGHDT; CDR2 reads YNNKEL (reference sequence). This chain's CDR3 is CASYSREGLSGYTF. The DNA of the CDR3 is TGTGCCAGCTACTCCCGGGAGGGCCTCAGCGGCTACACCTTC.

This chain connects TRBV9 to TRBJ2-1; TRBD2 aligns across 9 bases. CDR1 and CDR2 from the germline V gene are SGDLS and YYNGEE. The CDR3 has 15 amino acids. J gave up 3 bases and V 5 bases, and 6 bases lay outside the gene matches. CDR3 sequence (DNA): TGTGCCAGCAGTGCTAGCGGGGTTGGCTACAATGAGCAGTTCTTC. It specifies CASSASGVGYNEQFF.

The chain has TRBV5-5 and TRBJ2-5; unclear D gene. Between the trimmed V and J ends, which lost 4 bases and 4 bases, there was a span of 8 bases. Germline V gene sequence: CDR1 SGHKS, CDR2 YYEKEE (reference sequence). CDR3 size: 12 residues. Written as DNA, the CDR3 is TGTGCCAGCAGCCCGTCGAGAGAGACCCAGTACTTC. The encoded protein is CASSPSRETQYF.

The rearrangement links TRBV6-5 to TRBJ1-2, with TRBD1 matching over 7 bases. Germline loops: CDR1 MNHEY, CDR2 SVGAGI. The CDR3 has 16 amino acids. J gave up 4 bases and V 4 bases, and 12 bases lay outside the gene matches. Here the CDR3 DNA reads TGTGCCAGCAGTTCCCTGGACAGGCGGTTCATCTATGGCTACACCTTC. Its translation: CASSSLDRRFIYGYTF.

This clone is a singleton in its sample. The chain combines TRBV7-9 with TRBJ2-1; D remains unclear. V gave up 1 base and J gave up 8 bases, with 6 bases separating them. CDR3 length: 12 amino acids. CDR1 is SEHNR, CDR2 FQNEAQ, per germline (reference sequence). The CDR3 DNA sequence: TGTGCCAGCAGCTTAGTAGTCCATGAGCAGTTCTTC. Its translation: CASSLVVHEQFF.

The rearrangement uses TRBV5-1 and TRBJ2-3, with 9 positions matching TRBD2. The V gene's germline CDR1 is SGHRS and CDR2 YFSETQ. This CDR3 has 16 amino acids. J lost 5 bases, V lost 0 bases, and 7 bases had no gene match. CDR3 sequence: CASSLARSGGIDTQYF. The DNA for the CDR3 is TGCGCCAGCAGCTTGGCCAGAAGCGGGGGGATAGATACGCAGTATTTT.

This chain uses TRBV18 with TRBJ2-1, with 9 bases matching TRBD1. Trimming took 6 bases from V and 6 from J; bases not matched to a gene: 9. In germline, CDR1 is KGHSH, CDR2 LQKENI. The CDR3 loop spans 15 amino acids. DNA for the CDR3: TGTGCCAGCTCGTTGGGACAGGGTCTCAGCAATGAGCAGTTCTTC. It translates to CASSLGQGLSNEQFF.

The chain uses TRBV7-2 and TRBJ2-3, with 9 bases that match TRBD2. Trimming at V came to 4 bases and at J to 3 bases, leaving 5 bases not matched to a gene. This CDR3 comprises 15 residues. CDR1 and CDR2 (germline): SGHTA, FQGNSA. In nucleotides, the CDR3 is TGTGCCAGCAGCTCCGGACTAGCGAAGACAGATACGCAGTATTTT. Its protein is CASSSGLAKTDTQYF.

J is TRBJ1-1 and V is TRBV11-2; D is unclear. Germline loops: CDR1 SGHAT, CDR2 FQNNGV. The CDR3 runs 15 residues. Deletions cut 5 bases from V and 3 bases from J, with 16 bases between. The CDR3 DNA follows: TGTGCCAGCAGCACCCGGACGGCGGGGTACACTGAAGCTTTCTTT. Translating gives CASSTRTAGYTEAFF.